The clone carrying this T cell receptor (beta chain) was picked up many times. What it recognizes is unknown. Sequencing libraries of naive CD8 cells derived from approximately 20,000 to 1,000,000 sorted cells with 10%, 30% or 50% RNA. Naive CD8 T cell sorting was performed on the CD8+CD4-CCR7+CD45RA+ phenotype. TCRdb passed the PCR reads through MiXCR, listing each CDR3 protein once. The top ten hold 0.81% of the sample, which has some 320,000 distinct CDR3 sequences, roughly 23% seen once. Per the germline V gene, CDR1 is MNHEY and CDR2 is SVGEGT. V shed 6 bases and J shed 3 bases, with 12 bases lying between them. This CDR3 has 13 residues. The entry originates in a study of molecular identifiers for immune sequencing clone quantification. About the study: The replicate experiment used RNA from approximately 20,000 or 100,000 naive CD8 cells. This RNA was split into five aliquots, and four of them were sequenced. Study-level points and caveats: Barcodes shared by identical TCR molecules could lead to underestimated sizes of highly expanded clones.

This rearrangement joins TRBV6-2 or TRBV6-3 to TRBJ2-7; D not certain. The TCR sequence derives from a human donor in good health. Some libraries in this study had Jurkat cell RNA spiked in. The material sequenced was naive CD8+ T cells from blood, with Jurkat cell RNA spiked in. Documented subset: FACS-sorted CD8+CD4-CCR7+CD45RA+ naive T cells. The CDR3 here is CASSPGPLYEQYF. DNA for the CDR3: TGTGCCAGCAGCCCCGGGCCGCTCTACGAGCAGTACTTC.